Below, 32 T cell receptor beta chains from the same sample are listed, as sequenced in a study of cytomegalovirus exposure and HLA in healthy donors. 13 Jbeta primers and 60 Vbeta primers were used for the PCR. The table came from immunoSEQ multiplex PCR; TCRdb's copy has only in-frame clones and leaves some out. The repertoire holds roughly 120,000 clones, with 70% to 80% as singletons. Sequenced: PBMCs. These receptors were collected from a man aged 40-49 years in good health and CMV-seronegative.

This clone appeared a few times. The rearrangement joins TRBV7-6 to TRBJ1-2, with a weak D call TRBD1 (6 bases). The CDR3 extends over 13 amino acids. The V gene lost 11 bases and the J gene lost 4 bases, with 17 bases spanning the gap. Germline-derived CDR1 and CDR2 are SGHVS and FNYEAQ. In DNA, the CDR3 is TGTGCCGGGGGTAAACGGGACATCTATGGCTACACCTTC. Its translation: CAGGKRDIYGYTF.

The chain is built from TRBV27 and TRBJ2-7; no clear D. Germline V gene sequence: CDR1 MNHEY, CDR2 SMNVEV (reference sequence). The CDR3 runs 13 residues. V shed 6 bases and J shed 3 bases, with 12 bases lying between them. DNA of the CDR3: TGTGCCAGCAGCCGATCGTCGGTCTACGAGCAGTACTTC. It yields the protein CASSRSSVYEQYF.

The chain uses TRBV29-1 and TRBJ2-7, with 9 positions matching TRBD2. Germline CDR1 is SQVTM and CDR2 is ANQGSEA. This CDR3 is 13 amino acids long. V lost 3 bases and J lost 5; bases outside the gene matches: 5. CDR3 coding DNA: TGCAGCGTTGAGTCGGCTAGCGGGGACGAGCAGTACTTC. This sequence encodes CSVESASGDEQYF.

V gene TRBV4-1 combines with J gene TRBJ1-2; 9 bases align to TRBD1. The CDR3 has 16 residues. With V trimmed by 0 bases and J by 5 bases, 7 bases remained unmatched. CDR1 and CDR2 (germline): MGHRA, YSYEKL. DNA for the CDR3: TGCGCCAGCAGCCAAGACCCTATGGACAGGGGATATGGCTACACCTTC. Protein product: CASSQDPMDRGYGYTF.

The V call is TRBV20-1, the J call TRBJ2-5; D is ambiguous. CDR3 size: 11 residues. Germline values: CDR1 DFQATT, CDR2 SNEGSKA (reference sequence). The ends were cut back, 5 bases at V and 3 bases at J, with 7 bases in the middle. The CDR3 nucleotides read TGCAGTGCTTCACAAGAAGAGACCCAGTACTTC. It translates to CSASQEETQYF.

The chain combines TRBV7-2 with TRBJ2-5; D call uncertain. The assigned J gene may be wrong: the sequence end matches TRBJ2-7 better. This CDR3 contains 15 residues. The germline gives CDR1 SGHTA, CDR2 FQGNSA. CDR3 nucleotides: TGTGCCAGCAGCTTCGTTGACTCGAGCTCCTACGAGCAGTACTTC. It is translated as CASSFVDSSSYEQYF.

The chain couples TRBV4-1 to TRBJ1-2; D is perhaps TRBD1 (5 bases). This CDR3 has 16 residues. V was shortened by 4 bases and J by 4 bases, with 19 bases between the two germline ends. In germline, CDR1 is MGHRA, CDR2 YSYEKL. The CDR3 DNA is TGCGCCAGCAGCCGAGAAGCGACCAGGGTCGTCTATGGCTACACCTTC. It encodes CASSREATRVVYGYTF.

Regarding this clone: The identical CDR3 is also encoded by other nucleotide sequences in the sample. The chain has TRBV6-5 and TRBJ2-5, with a weak D call TRBD2 (6 bases). The CDR3 extends over 11 amino acids. Trimming pared 7 bases from V and 7 bases from J, leaving 10 bases between. CDR1 MNHEY and CDR2 SVGAGI come from the germline V gene. The CDR3 spells CASTDGGTQYF. The CDR3 DNA follows: TGTGCCAGCACCGACGGGGGGACCCAGTACTTC.

This clone appeared a single time. The rearrangement joins TRBV2 to TRBJ1-5, with TRBD1 as a possible D gene (5 bases). The V and J ends lost 9 bases and 7 bases respectively, with 19 bases between them. Germline loops: CDR1 SNHLY, CDR2 FYNNEI. There are 14 residues in the CDR3. The CDR3 nucleotides are TGTGCCAGTCAAAGGGGAGGGGTAGGCCAGCCCCAGCATTTT. It encodes CASQRGGVGQPQHF.

The V and J genes are TRBV5-1 and TRBJ2-5; TRBD1 is a possible D gene (7 bases). V lost 5 bases and J 1 base, leaving 12 bases between the germline ends. CDR3 length equals 14 residues. The V gene's germline CDR1 is SGHRS and CDR2 YFSETQ. The CDR3, as DNA: TGCGCCAGCAGGCGGGGACAGATCCAAGAGACCCAGTACTTC. Translating gives CASRRGQIQETQYF.

The chain has TRBV5-1 and TRBJ1-1, with D unresolved. There are 12 residues in the CDR3. V was cut by 0 bases and J by 10 bases, with 10 bases left in between. Germline V gene lookup returns CDR1 SGHRS and CDR2 YFSETQ. This CDR3 reads CASSLGRVGAFF. The CDR3 nucleotides are TGCGCCAGCAGCTTGGGACGGGTAGGAGCTTTCTTT.

The chain links TRBV5-5 to TRBJ2-7, with a possible D match to TRBD2 (6 bases). V was pared by 4 bases and J by 2 bases, with 22 bases between. Looked up from germline, CDR1 is SGHKS and CDR2 is YYEKEE (reference sequence). The CDR3 spans 17 residues. CDR3 amino acids: CASSRRRDALSTYEQYF. DNA of the CDR3: TGTGCCAGCAGCCGACGGCGGGACGCCCTTTCAACCTACGAGCAGTACTTC.

This clone has just a few counts. The CDR3 loop reads CATSRDTRGSGELFF. CDR3 nucleotides: TGTGCCACCAGCAGAGATACCAGGGGAAGCGGGGAGCTGTTTTTT. The chain has TRBV15 and TRBJ2-2; D may be TRBD1 (6 bases). Trimming left V 0 bases short and J 7 bases short, with 12 bases between. The CDR3 loop spans 15 amino acids. Germline CDR1 LNHNV, CDR2 YYDKDF (reference sequence).

The chain employs TRBV30 and TRBJ2-7; D is ambiguous. Trimming took 3 bases from V and 0 from J, leaving 9 bases between them. Germline V lookup: CDR1 GTSNPN, CDR2 SVGIG (reference sequence). The CDR3 totals 13 residues. The CDR3 spells CAWRRTSSYEQYF. In DNA form, the CDR3 reads TGTGCCTGGAGAAGAACGAGCTCCTACGAGCAGTACTTC.

The gene calls are TRBV6-5 and TRBJ1-1; TRBD1 is a possible D gene (6 bases). CDR1 is MNHEY and CDR2 is SVGAGI in the germline V gene. Trimming took off 2 bases at V and 1 base at J, with 8 bases between the two ends. This CDR3 region has 14 residues. CDR3 DNA: TGTGCCAGCAGTTACCCGGGACAGAACACTGAAGCTTTCTTT. Translated, it gives CASSYPGQNTEAFF.

This clone appeared a few times. V usage is TRBV2 and J usage is TRBJ2-2; 8 bases are a match to TRBD1. The J segment lost 4 bases and the V segment lost 6 bases, leaving 7 bases of the junction unmatched. Germline V gives CDR1 SNHLY, CDR2 FYNNEI. The CDR3 has 15 amino acids. CDR3: CASRAGTGSTGELFF. The DNA of the CDR3 is TGTGCCAGCAGGGCCGGGACAGGAAGCACCGGGGAGCTGTTTTTT.

The rearrangement links TRBV19 to TRBJ1-2; D may be TRBD1 (6 bases). CDR1 and CDR2 from the germline V gene are LNHDA and SQIVND (reference sequence). The germline V and J ends were trimmed by 3 bases and 7 bases, with 15 bases remaining between them. This CDR3 region has 14 residues. The CDR3 sequence is CASSILQGSAGYTF. CDR3 DNA sequence: TGTGCCAGTAGTATTCTTCAGGGGTCTGCTGGCTACACCTTC.

This clone was counted a single time. The chain combines TRBV5-4 with TRBJ1-6, with TRBD1 matching over 8 bases. V dropped 4 bases and J dropped 7; count of bases not matched to a gene: 13. From germline, CDR1 is SGHNT and CDR2 YYREEE (reference sequence). The CDR3 runs 17 residues. The CDR3: CASSTSPQGARNSPLHF. The CDR3, as DNA: TGTGCCAGCAGCACCTCCCCCCAGGGGGCGCGAAATTCACCCCTCCACTTT.

This clone has only a few counts. J is TRBJ1-5 and V is TRBV2; D perhaps matches TRBD1 (6 bases). The CDR3 is made up of 15 amino acids. The V end was cut by 2 bases, the J end by 6 bases, with 14 bases between. Germline V gene sequence: CDR1 SNHLY, CDR2 FYNNEI. CDR3 loop: CASSEPTGIPQPQHF. CDR3 sequence (DNA): TGTGCCAGCAGTGAACCTACAGGGATCCCTCAGCCCCAGCATTTT.

J is TRBJ1-1 and V is TRBV7-6, with D possibly being TRBD1 (5 bases). The V end was cut by 0 bases, the J end by 0 bases, with 8 bases between. This CDR3 has 15 amino acids. Per germline, CDR1 SGHVS and CDR2 FNYEAQ. CDR3 in amino acids: CASSLAGEMNTEAFF. CDR3 coding DNA: TGTGCCAGCAGCTTAGCAGGGGAAATGAACACTGAAGCTTTCTTT.

This clone was seen just once. Distinct nucleotide sequences in the sample also encode this CDR3. This chain connects TRBV7-9 to TRBJ2-7; 8 bases line up with TRBD1. V lost 4 bases, J lost 3 bases, and 5 bases stayed unmatched. The CDR3 has 14 amino acids. In germline, CDR1 is SEHNR, CDR2 FQNEAQ (reference sequence). Here the CDR3 reads CASSSGTGVYEQYF. The CDR3 nucleotides are TGTGCCAGCAGCTCCGGGACAGGTGTCTACGAGCAGTACTTC.

V is TRBV18 and J is TRBJ2-5, with D unresolved. Germline-derived CDR1 and CDR2 are KGHSH and LQKENI. The CDR3 covers 14 residues. Trimming removed 4 bases from V and 1 base from J, with 10 bases in between. The CDR3 is CASSLLNSQETQYF. CDR3 DNA: TGTGCCAGCTCACTTCTGAACTCCCAAGAGACCCAGTACTTC. Full variable domain (rest looked up from reference TRBV18 and TRBJ2-5): NAGVMQNPRHLVRRRGQEARLRCSPMKGHSHVYWYRQLPEEGLKFMVYLQKENIIDESGMPKERFSAEFPKEGPSILRIQQVVRGDSAAYFCASSLLNSQETQYFGPGTRLLVL.

This chain uses TRBV7-9 with TRBJ1-1; 8 nucleotides match TRBD1. Germline lookup yields CDR1 SEHNR and CDR2 FQNEAQ (reference sequence). V was pared by 6 bases and J by 4 bases, with 4 bases of the junction left unmatched. The CDR3 contains 13 residues. The CDR3 nucleotides are TGTGCCAGCAGTAACAGGGGGGTCACTGAAGCTTTCTTT. Its translation is CASSNRGVTEAFF.

The rearrangement uses TRBV19 and TRBJ2-7; D might be TRBD1 (6 bases). The germline V gene encodes CDR1 LNHDA and CDR2 SQIVND (reference sequence). The CDR3 length is 18 residues. V was trimmed by 1 base and J by 3 bases, leaving 22 bases between them. The CDR3 sequence: CASSIVPGHEERGYEQYF. CDR3 in DNA: TGTGCCAGTAGTATAGTCCCGGGACACGAAGAGAGGGGCTACGAGCAGTACTTC. Full variable domain (missing parts from reference TRBV19 and TRBJ2-7): DGGITQSPKYLFRKEGQNVTLSCEQNLNHDAMYWYRQDPGQGLRLIYYSQIVNDFQKGDIAEGYSVSREKKESFPLTVTSAQKNPTAFYLCASSIVPGHEERGYEQYFGPGTRLTVT.

The V call is TRBV5-8, the J call TRBJ2-2; no firm D call. With 0 bases removed from V and 4 bases from J, the gap between germline ends came to 7 bases. The germline V gene encodes CDR1 SGHTS and CDR2 YDEGEE. The CDR3 loop spans 14 amino acids. The CDR3 here is CASSLDRPTGELFF. CDR3 nucleotides: TGTGCCAGCAGCTTGGACAGACCCACCGGGGAGCTGTTTTTT.

The chain uses TRBV15 and TRBJ2-3, with a tentative D call TRBD1 (5 bases). The V gene's germline CDR1 is LNHNV and CDR2 YYDKDF (reference sequence). There are 15 residues in the CDR3. Trimming took 0 bases from V and 2 from J, leaving 9 bases between them. The CDR3 here is CATSRDRQFTDTQYF. The CDR3 nucleotides read TGTGCCACCAGCAGAGATCGACAGTTCACAGATACGCAGTATTTT. Based on the CDR3 plus reference TRBV15 and TRBJ2-3, the full variable domain is DAMVIQNPRYQVTQFGKPVTLSCSQTLNHNVMYWYQQKSSQAPKLLFHYYDKDFNNEADTPDNFQSRRPNTSFCFLDIRSPGLGDTAMYLCATSRDRQFTDTQYFGPGTRLTVL.

The chain links TRBV7-9 to TRBJ2-3; D is possibly TRBD1 (5 bases). V was trimmed by 7 bases and J by 0 bases, leaving 11 bases between them. Germline lookup yields CDR1 SEHNR and CDR2 FQNEAQ (reference sequence). This CDR3 comprises 14 residues. The chain's CDR3 is CASIRGSSTDTQYF. The DNA of the CDR3 is TGTGCCAGCATTAGGGGATCTAGCACAGATACGCAGTATTTT.

This chain uses TRBV5-6 with TRBJ1-5; tentatively, D is TRBD1 (5 bases). This CDR3 spans 18 amino acids. V was cut by 5 bases and J by 0 bases, with 21 bases left in between. CDR1 and CDR2 (germline): SGHDT, YYEEEE. CDR3 in amino acids: CASSSKRTHQYSNQPQHF. The CDR3 bases are TGTGCCAGCAGTTCCAAAAGGACACATCAGTATAGCAATCAGCCCCAGCATTTT. Using reference TRBV5-6 and TRBJ1-5 for the parts outside the CDR3, the full variable domain is DAGVTQSPTHLIKTRGQQVTLRCSPKSGHDTVSWYQQALGQGPQFIFQYYEEEERQRGNFPDRFSGHQFPNYSSELNVNALLLGDSALYLCASSSKRTHQYSNQPQHFGDGTRLSIL.

Remarks on this clone: Other DNA sequences of this sample code for an identical CDR3. This chain connects TRBV5-6 to TRBJ1-3, with D perhaps matching TRBD1 (6 bases). Trimming left V 0 bases short and J 4 bases short, with 17 bases between. Germline V gene data show CDR1 as SGHDT and CDR2 as YYEEEE. This CDR3 contains 17 residues. Here the CDR3 reads CASSLEQGWEPGNTIYF. CDR3 nucleotide sequence: TGTGCCAGCAGCTTGGAACAGGGCTGGGAACCGGGAAACACCATATATTTT.

V gene TRBV5-6 combines with J gene TRBJ2-1; TRBD2 matches at 8 bases. CDR3 length: 16 amino acids. CDR1 SGHDT and CDR2 YYEEEE come from the germline V gene. J gave up 6 bases and V 4 bases, and 12 bases lay outside the gene matches. CDR3 in DNA: TGTGCCAGCAGCCTCCTTCCGGGACTAGGGGGCAATGAGCAGTTCTTC. The encoded protein is CASSLLPGLGGNEQFF.

The CDR3 DNA reads TGTGCCAGCAGGCTAGCGGTTGGAGACACTGAAGCTTTCTTT. It specifies CASRLAVGDTEAFF. J is TRBJ1-1 and V is TRBV7-9; no definite D call. The CDR3 loop spans 14 amino acids. The germline V and J ends were trimmed by 6 bases and 3 bases, with 14 bases remaining between them. Germline CDR1 reads SEHNR; CDR2 reads FQNEAQ (reference sequence).

This clone was seen only once. The gene calls are TRBV7-3 and TRBJ2-1; 9 bases fit TRBD1. J was trimmed by 9 bases and V by 2 bases; bases with no gene match: 11. The CDR3 length is 16 residues. Germline-derived CDR1 and CDR2 are SGHTA and FQGTGA. In nucleotides, the CDR3 is TGTGCCAGCAGCTTATCCCAACAGGGGGCTGGGGGTGAGCAGTTCTTC. As protein: CASSLSQQGAGGEQFF.